This T cell receptor (beta chain) stems from a study of T cell responses to AZD1222 COVID-19 vaccine. Broader study findings: The study found Spike-specific TCR breadth and depth rose after two AZD1222 doses. Seropositive at baseline were only six AZD1222 recipients.

Germline loops: CDR1 SGHTA, CDR2 FQGNSA. The CDR3 runs 14 residues. With 3 bases removed from V and 4 bases from J, the gap between germline ends came to 12 bases. As for this clone: Its antigen remains unidentified.

Clones were sequenced by immunoSEQ multiplex PCR, and TCRdb holds only the in-frame ones, with some missing. The table records some 250,000 clones, 94% of them present only once. The genes are TRBV7-2 and TRBJ1-2; weak D call: TRBD1 (5 bases). This sequence was found in an adult who received the AZD1222 COVID-19 vaccine. The material was peripheral blood, obtained 28 days after the second AZD1222 dose. CDR3 sequence reads: CASSLSDSFYGYTF. The DNA for the CDR3 is TGTGCCAGCAGCTTGAGCGACAGTTTCTATGGCTACACCTTC.